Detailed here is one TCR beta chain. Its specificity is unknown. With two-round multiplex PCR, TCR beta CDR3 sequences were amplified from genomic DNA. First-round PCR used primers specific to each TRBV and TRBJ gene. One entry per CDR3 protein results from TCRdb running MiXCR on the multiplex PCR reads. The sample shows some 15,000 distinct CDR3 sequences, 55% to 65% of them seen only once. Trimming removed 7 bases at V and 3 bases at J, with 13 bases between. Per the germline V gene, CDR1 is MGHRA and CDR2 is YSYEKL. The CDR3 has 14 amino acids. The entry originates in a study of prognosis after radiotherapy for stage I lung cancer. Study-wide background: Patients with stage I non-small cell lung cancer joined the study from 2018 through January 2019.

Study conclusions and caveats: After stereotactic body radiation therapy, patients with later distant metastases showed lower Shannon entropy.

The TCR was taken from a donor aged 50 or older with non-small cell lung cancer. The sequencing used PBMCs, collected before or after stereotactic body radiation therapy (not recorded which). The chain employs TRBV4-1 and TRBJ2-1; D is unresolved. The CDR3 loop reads CASIPGPYYNEQFF. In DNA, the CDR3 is TGCGCCAGCATCCCTGGGCCGTACTACAATGAGCAGTTCTTC.